This TCR beta chain derives from a study of blood T cell repertoires in COVID-19 (dated by TCRdb to 2019 to 2021). Regarding the research as a whole: Samples from collaborators originated in the United States, Italy and Spain and spanned both the acute and convalescent phases of COVID-19. The material from the prospective study consisted of cDNA or gDNA derived from T cells, B-cell-depleted T cells, or PBMCs. The dataset comprised deeply sampled blood TCRbeta repertoires from subjects exposed to, actively infected with, or recovered from COVID-19. The repertoires were released in a freely available public database meant as a resource for research on the immune response to SARS-CoV-2. The samples were drawn from the first 160 participants of the ongoing ImmuneRACE study and from 1,254 subjects provided by 6 global collaborators. Nearly every sample came with metadata listing a de-identified subject ID, COVID-19 status, age in years and sex. HLA class I and class II types, where available, came from metadata supplied by the sample provider rather than from assay-based typing.

The collaborating institutions used their own protocols to collect whole blood in K2EDTA tubes. For TCRbeta analysis, collaborator samples were shipped as frozen whole blood, as isolated PBMCs, or as DNA extracted from either sample type. Beyond this particular receptor, the publication reports: How much clinical and demographic metadata was included differed by source and by participant, and the metadata was provided uncurated.

At the junction V is shortened by 8 bases and J by 2 bases, with 13 bases in between. From the cysteine through the phenylalanine, the CDR3 covers 14 amino acids. Only the CDR3 part of the read is kept: 42 bases, read in frame from the first base. The germline V gene gives CDR1 as SGHVS and CDR2 as FQNEAQ. Note on this clone: The clone's antigen remains unknown. Base qualities are not recorded, but no much larger clone differs from it by a single base.

TCRbeta CDR3 regions were amplified from genomic DNA by means of the immunoSEQ Assay, a bias-controlled multiplex PCR. The original pipeline was this. The number of nucleated cells in each sample was estimated by amplification of reference gene primers within the assay. Sequence reads were collapsed and filtered to measure the absolute abundance of every unique TCRbeta CDR3 rearrangement. For each sample, productive Simpson clonality was calculated as the square root of Simpson's diversity index across productive rearrangements. TCRdb took over this immuneACCESS table, retaining in-frame rearrangements with V and J assigned. Such tables are incomplete; in checked studies, under half of the missing clones stem from an unresolved V gene, and the remainder is unexplained. V and J calls and clone size are copied from that table; D and trimming were computed from the DNA. The sample includes about 40,000 clones, with just under 85% observed a single time. Together, the top ten hold about 2.5% of the sample.

Recombination connected TRBV7-8 to TRBJ1-5, with the identity of the D gene unclear. The TCR originated in a woman aged 60-75 years with acute or convalescent COVID-19. Material: peripheral blood. The CDR3 is CASRGVGGNQPQHF. At the DNA level, the sequence is TGTGCCAGCCGCGGGGTCGGGGGCAATCAGCCCCAGCATTTT.